The rows below give T cell receptor beta chains drawn from one sample of a study of T-cell memory formation after mild COVID-19. One entry per CDR3 protein, called by TCRdb with MiXCR from the 5' RACE reads. The profile shows about 310,000 distinct CDR3 sequences, roughly 15% of them singletons. Sequenced material: PBMCs or a T cell subset sorted from them (not recorded which). The receptors originated from a man aged 18-30 years who had mild COVID-19 (a few samples of this study predate the infection). Cell type and time point are not known. Both conserved end residues are part of each CDR3. A D gene is named only where the DNA matches it firmly. Clone sizes are given selectively: once, few, many, or a class where the clone is expanded.

>-|14|-|TRBJ1-2|TRBV27
TGTGCCAGCAGTTCGTGGGCCGCTAACTATGGCTACACCTTC
CASSSWAANYGYTF
>-|14|-|TRBJ2-3|TRBV27
TGTGCCAGCAGTTTGAACCCTGGGGAAGATACGCAGTATTTT
CASSLNPGEDTQYF
>-|14|-|TRBJ2-5|TRBV7-2
TGTGCCAGCAGCACTAACAGGGGAGGAGAGACCCAGTACTTC
CASSTNRGGETQYF
>-|15|TRBD1|TRBJ2-7|TRBV4-2
TGTGCCAGCTCTCCCTTGGGACAGGGGACCTACGATCAGTACTTC
CASSPLGQGTYDQYF
>many|12|TRBD2|TRBJ2-5|TRBV5-1
TGTGCCAGCAGCTTAGCGGGGGAGACCCAGTACTTC
CASSLAGETQYF
>-|16|-|TRBJ2-2|TRBV11-2
TGTGCCAGCAGCCCCCGAGCGACTAGGGGTCCCGGGGAGCTGTTTTTT
CASSPRATRGPGELFF
>-|14|-|TRBJ2-3|TRBV12-3/TRBV12-4
TGTGCCAGCAGTTTGGGACTGGGCACAGATACGCAGTATTTT
CASSLGLGTDTQYF
>many|15|-|TRBJ2-5|TRBV5-4
TGTGCCAGCAGCTCTACAGGGGAGGGTGGAGAGACCCAGTACTTC
CASSSTGEGGETQYF
>-|15|-|TRBJ2-3|TRBV5-1
TGCGCCAGCACCCAAGGGATAACTAGCACAGATACGCAGTATTTT
CASTQGITSTDTQYF
>-|14|TRBD1|TRBJ1-6|TRBV15
TGTGCCACCAGCAGAGCCGGACAGGGGTCACCCCTCCACTTT
CATSRAGQGSPLHF
>-|15|TRBD2|TRBJ2-5|TRBV4-3
TGCGCCAGCAGCTGGTGGGCGGGGGGCGAAGAGACCCAGTACTTC
CASSWWAGGEETQYF
>-|17|-|TRBJ1-6|TRBV4-2
TGTGCCAGCAGCCAAGAGGCGCGTGGGCGAGGGGGTTCACCCCTCCACTTT
CASSQEARGRGGSPLHF
>few|14|TRBD1|TRBJ2-5|TRBV27
TGTGCCAGCAGCCCCATAGGGGGCCTCGGGACCCAGTACTTC
CASSPIGGLGTQYF
>many|17|TRBD2|TRBJ2-1|TRBV7-2
TGTGCCAGCAGCTTATCAGTTCTAGCGGGGGGGCGCGATGAGCAGTTCTTC
CASSLSVLAGGRDEQFF
>many|15|-|TRBJ1-1|TRBV5-4
TGTGCCAGCAGCCGGGGCCAGGAGTTGAACACTGAAGCTTTCTTT
CASSRGQELNTEAFF
>many|16|TRBD2|TRBJ2-1|TRBV6-1
TGTGCCAGCAGGGGACTTACTAGCGGGGACTACAATGAGCAGTTCTTC
CASRGLTSGDYNEQFF
>few|16|-|TRBJ2-4|TRBV7-2
TGTGCCAGCAGCTACGCGGGGGCGCGCCTTAAAAACATTCAGTACTTC
CASSYAGARLKNIQYF
>many|11|-|TRBJ2-2|TRBV12-3/TRBV12-4
TGTGCCACGGGGTCGACCGGGGAGCTGTTTTTT
CATGSTGELFF
>-|16|-|TRBJ2-1|TRBV11-2
TGTGCCAGCAGCTTAGCCCCCGGGACCGCCTACAATGAGCAGTTCTTC
CASSLAPGTAYNEQFF
>-|15|TRBD1|TRBJ1-1|TRBV13
TGTGCCAGCAGCTTATATGACAGGGCGGACACTGAAGCTTTCTTT
CASSLYDRADTEAFF
>many|16|-|TRBJ2-3|TRBV4-1
TGCGCCAGCAGCCAAGAGCGGACTCCTAGCACAGATACGCAGTATTTT
CASSQERTPSTDTQYF
>-|16|TRBD2|TRBJ2-3|TRBV7-2
TGTGCGACGGGGGCTAGCGGGGGGCCCAGCACAGATACGCAGTATTTT
CATGASGGPSTDTQYF
>many|13|-|TRBJ1-1|TRBV25-1
TGTGCCAGCAGTGGCACAAGGAACACTGAAGCTTTCTTT
CASSGTRNTEAFF
>-|14|TRBD1|TRBJ2-1|TRBV5-1
TGCGCCAGCAGCTCCGGACAGGGGGTCGATGAGCAGTTCTTC
CASSSGQGVDEQFF
>few|14|-|TRBJ2-3|TRBV20-1
TGCAGTGCTAGCCTCCCTTCACCGCCAGATACGCAGTATTTT
CSASLPSPPDTQYF
>-|16|TRBD2|TRBJ2-3|TRBV27
TGTGCCAGCAGTGTGTGGGGCGGGGGAAGCACAGATACGCAGTATTTT
CASSVWGGGSTDTQYF
>many|15|TRBD2|TRBJ2-1|TRBV7-2
TGTGCCAGCAGCCCGACTAGCGGGGGCTACAATGAGCAGTTCTTC
CASSPTSGGYNEQFF
>-|15|-|TRBJ1-3|TRBV7-9
TGTGCCAGCAGCGAGAGGGGCTCACGTGGAAACACCATATATTTT
CASSERGSRGNTIYF
>-|14|TRBD2|TRBJ2-5|TRBV6-5
TGTGCCAGCAGTTGGACTAGCGGGGTTGGGACCCAGTACTTC
CASSWTSGVGTQYF
>-|15|-|TRBJ2-5|TRBV20-1
TGCAGTGCTAGGGTGGCGGGGACGGCGAGGGAGACCCAGTACTTC
CSARVAGTARETQYF
>few|14|-|TRBJ2-3|TRBV7-2
TGTGCCAGCAGCTCTAGATTGGGCACAGATACGCAGTATTTT
CASSSRLGTDTQYF
>few|15|-|TRBJ1-2|TRBV6-2/TRBV6-3
TGTGCCAGCAGTTACTCACCAGGCGCGGTAGGTGGCTACACCTTC
CASSYSPGAVGGYTF
>-|13|-|TRBJ2-7|TRBV29-1
TGCAGCGTCGCGCGGACGGATATTTACGAGCAGTACTTC
CSVARTDIYEQYF
>many|14|-|TRBJ1-2|TRBV6-4
TGTGCCAGCAGTCCTACTCCGGATGATTATGGCTACACCTTC
CASSPTPDDYGYTF
>few|11|-|TRBJ1-1|TRBV5-6
TGTGCCAGCAGCGTGAACACTGAAGCTTTCTTT
CASSVNTEAFF
>-|15|-|TRBJ2-2|TRBV4-2
TGTGCCAGCAGCCAAGAAGCCCGTTTTTCCGGGGAGCTGTTTTTT
CASSQEARFSGELFF
>-|16|-|TRBJ2-4|TRBV15
TGTGCCACCAGCAGGATCCGGGACCTAGCCAAAAACATTCAGTACTTC
CATSRIRDLAKNIQYF
>-|15|-|TRBJ1-1|TRBV4-3
TGCGCCAGCAGCCAAGTGGGTCCGGGGAACACTGAAGCTTTCTTT
CASSQVGPGNTEAFF
>few|18|TRBD1|TRBJ1-4|TRBV7-2
TGTGCCAGCAGCTTGAGGGGAGACAGGGGATGGGCTAATGAAAAACTGTTTTTT
CASSLRGDRGWANEKLFF
>-|13|TRBD2|TRBJ2-3|TRBV20-1
TGCAGTGGGGGACTAGCGGGGGCAGATACGCAGTATTTT
CSGGLAGADTQYF
>few|13|-|TRBJ2-5|TRBV10-3
TGTGCCATCAGTGAGGGAGGGAAAGAGACCCAGTACTTC
CAISEGGKETQYF
>few|17|TRBD1|TRBJ1-3|TRBV4-2
TGTGCCAGCAGCCGAGAGGGACGACAGGGCACTGGAAACACCATATATTTT
CASSREGRQGTGNTIYF
>-|15|TRBD1|TRBJ2-5|TRBV10-3
TGTGCCATCAATCCCCGGGACAGGGATCAAGAGACCCAGTACTTC
CAINPRDRDQETQYF
>-|16|-|TRBJ2-1|TRBV3-1
TGTGCCAGCAGCCAAGATACCCGGGGCCGATACAATGAGCAGTTCTTC
CASSQDTRGRYNEQFF
>few|16|TRBD2|TRBJ2-4|TRBV3-1
TGTGCCAGCAGCCCCGCCACGGGGGGGGTCGGGTACATTCAGTACTTC
CASSPATGGVGYIQYF
>-|14|-|TRBJ2-5|TRBV11-2
TGTGCCAGCAGCTTAGCGGCTACCTGGGAGACCCAGTACTTC
CASSLAATWETQYF